These 27 T cell receptor beta chains were all obtained from the same sample, sequenced in a study of blood T cells in healthy people across ages. It was with a sample-barcoded 5' primer and a J-beta primer mix that a second PCR of roughly 7 to 12 cycles was run. One entry per CDR3 protein, called by TCRdb with MiXCR from the 5' RACE reads. The sample records about 730,000 distinct CDR3 sequences, roughly 45% being singletons. The sequenced sample was blood. Receptors originate from a woman aged 55-70 years in good health.

A remark on this clonotype: This may stem from a read error, because a much larger clone lies one nucleotide away. This rearrangement joins TRBV29-1 to TRBJ2-1; D not resolved. The germline CDR1 and CDR2 sequences are SQVTM and ANQGSEA. V was clipped by 1 base and J by 5 bases, with 12 bases between them. The CDR3 consists of 14 residues. DNA of the CDR3: TGCAGCGTTGAAGGTAAAACGGAAAACAATGAGCAGTTCTTC. It translates to CSVEGKTENNEQFF.

The chain couples TRBV30 to TRBJ1-2; the match to TRBD1 covers 9 bases. The germline V gene has CDR1 GTSNPN and CDR2 SVGIG (reference sequence). V gave up 3 bases and J gave up 4 bases; unmatched junction bases: 3. The CDR3 contains 13 residues. Written as DNA, the CDR3 is TGTGCCTGGAGCGGGGACAGGGCCTATGGCTACACCTTC. As protein: CAWSGDRAYGYTF.

J is TRBJ2-3 and V is TRBV5-6; TRBD1 matches at 7 bases. In germline, CDR1 is SGHDT, CDR2 YYEEEE. J gave up 2 bases and V 3 bases, and 9 bases lay outside the gene matches. This CDR3 has 16 residues. The CDR3 sequence is CASSWVTGASTDTQYF. CDR3 in DNA: TGTGCCAGCAGCTGGGTCACAGGGGCTTCCACAGATACGCAGTATTTT.

In its sample, this clonotype was seen once. This chain links TRBV5-1 with TRBJ2-4, with TRBD1 matching 10 bases. Trimming removed 4 bases from V and 7 bases from J; junction bases left unmatched: 14. This CDR3 has 17 amino acids. CDR1 is SGHRS, CDR2 YFSETQ, per germline. The CDR3 loop reads CASSPPRGQGPANIQYF. The CDR3 DNA reads as TGCGCCAGCAGCCCTCCTCGGGGACAGGGGCCGGCGAACATTCAGTACTTC.

This clonotype was seen a handful of times. The gene calls are TRBV4-1 and TRBJ2-7; D gene unclear. In germline, CDR1 is MGHRA, CDR2 YSYEKL. The CDR3 contains 17 residues. V was pared by 0 bases and J by 0 bases, with 15 bases between. CDR3 sequence: CASSQDGIGLTSYEQYF. In DNA form, the CDR3 reads TGCGCCAGCAGCCAAGACGGTATAGGGCTGACCTCCTACGAGCAGTACTTC.

The chain joins TRBV20-1 to TRBJ2-1; the match to TRBD2 covers 7 bases. The CDR3 has 14 residues. V shed 3 bases and J 4 bases; nucleotides not matched to a gene: 6. CDR1 and CDR2 (germline): DFQATT, SNEGSKA (reference sequence). Here the CDR3 reads CSARRLAAYNEQFF. CDR3 bases: TGCAGTGCTAGGCGTCTAGCGGCATACAATGAGCAGTTCTTC.

This chain connects TRBV29-1 to TRBJ1-2, with no clear D. Trimming cost V 3 bases and J 2 bases, with 7 bases left between them. The CDR3 covers 12 residues. Germline V gives CDR1 SQVTM, CDR2 ANQGSEA. The CDR3 nucleotides read TGCAGCGTTGAGCGACGGAACTATGGCTACACCTTC. It specifies CSVERRNYGYTF.

Here the CDR3 reads CSAGDRTNYGYTF. In DNA form, the CDR3 reads TGCAGTGCTGGGGACAGGACTAACTATGGCTACACCTTC. The chain recombines TRBV20-1 with TRBJ1-2; TRBD1 aligns across 8 bases. CDR1 DFQATT and CDR2 SNEGSKA come from the germline V gene (reference sequence). The CDR3 loop spans 13 amino acids. Trimming removed 5 bases from V and 0 bases from J; junction bases left unmatched: 2.

This chain uses TRBV15 with TRBJ1-4, with D uncertain. CDR1 and CDR2 (germline): LNHNV, YYDKDF (reference sequence). This CDR3 is built from 15 residues. The V gene lost 2 bases and the J gene lost 0 bases, with 7 bases spanning the gap. CDR3 in DNA: TGTGCCACCAGCAGAATAGGTACAACTAATGAAAAACTGTTTTTT. This translates into CATSRIGTTNEKLFF. The variable domain in full, completed from reference TRBV15 and TRBJ1-4, reads DAMVIQNPRYQVTQFGKPVTLSCSQTLNHNVMYWYQQKSSQAPKLLFHYYDKDFNNEADTPDNFQSRRPNTSFCFLDIRSPGLGDTAMYLCATSRIGTTNEKLFFGSGTQLSVL.

This clonotype occurred a few times. The chain links TRBV9 to TRBJ2-5, with 8 positions matching TRBD1. This CDR3 spans 14 amino acids. V lost 3 bases, J lost 5 bases, and 6 bases stayed unmatched. CDR1 SGDLS and CDR2 YYNGEE come from the germline V gene. The CDR3 nucleotides read TGTGCCAGCAGCGAGCGGACAGGGTGGGAGACCCAGTACTTC. Its protein product is CASSERTGWETQYF.

The chain employs TRBV20-1 and TRBJ2-7, with D perhaps TRBD2 (5 bases). The CDR3 extends over 13 amino acids. The ends were cut back, 3 bases at V and 2 bases at J, with 11 bases in the middle. Germline V lookup: CDR1 DFQATT, CDR2 SNEGSKA (reference sequence). Here the CDR3 reads CSARGGSPYEQYF. The CDR3, as DNA: TGCAGTGCTAGGGGCGGGTCTCCCTACGAGCAGTACTTC.

On this clonotype itself: Since a much larger clone is just one base distant, this may be a read error. The gene calls are TRBV12-3 or TRBV12-4 and TRBJ1-2; D is perhaps TRBD1 (6 bases). Deletions cut 11 bases from V and 4 bases from J, with 14 bases between. CDR3 length equals 12 residues. CDR3 coding DNA: TGTGCCTGCATGGGGGGCGCCTATGGCTACACCTTC. Encoded protein: CACMGGAYGYTF.

V usage is TRBV4-2 and J usage is TRBJ2-1, with a weak D call TRBD2 (6 bases). TRBJ2-7 explains the end of the DNA better; the J call may be wrong. Per germline, CDR1 LGHNA and CDR2 YNFKEQ. The CDR3 spans 16 residues. The CDR3 sequence: CASRARGTGSYNEQYF. The CDR3 DNA is TGTGCCAGCAGGGCTCGGGGGACTGGCTCCTACAATGAGCAGTACTTC.

The gene calls are TRBV6-2 or TRBV6-3 and TRBJ2-7; no firm D call. The J call may not be correct, given that the DNA end is closer to TRBJ2-5. CDR1 is MNHEY and CDR2 is SVGEGT in the germline V gene. CDR3 length: 16 residues. The CDR3 DNA follows: TGTGCCAGCAGTTACTCGATCACTTCGTTGGTTGAGACCCAGTACTTC. Translating gives CASSYSITSLVETQYF.

This clonotype was counted between two and nine times. J is TRBJ2-5 and V is TRBV5-1, with 9 bases fitting TRBD2. V was pared by 0 bases and J by 11 bases, with 14 bases of the junction left unmatched. CDR3 length equals 16 residues. CDR1 and CDR2 (germline): SGHRS, YFSETQ. CDR3 protein: CASSLELAGVYNEQYF. The CDR3 DNA follows: TGCGCCAGCAGCTTGGAGTTAGCGGGAGTGTACAATGAGCAGTACTTC.

V gene TRBV7-3 combines with J gene TRBJ2-3; 7 bases are a match to TRBD2. CDR1 SGHTA and CDR2 FQGTGA come from the germline V gene. V was pared by 2 bases and J by 2 bases, with 4 bases of the junction left unmatched. The CDR3 runs 15 residues. CDR3 bases: TGTGCCAGCAGCTTATCAGCGGGGTACACAGATACGCAGTATTTT. It translates to CASSLSAGYTDTQYF. The full variable domain, rest sourced from reference TRBV7-3 and TRBJ2-3, is GAGVSQTPSNKVTEKGKYVELRCDPISGHTALYWYRQSLGQGPEFLIYFQGTGAADDSGLPNDRFFAVRPEGSVSTLKIQRTERGDSAVYLCASSLSAGYTDTQYFGPGTRLTVL.

This clonotype turned up a few times. The chain employs TRBV13 and TRBJ2-4; 9 bases match TRBD1. The J call may be in error: the DNA end matches TRBJ2-5 better. CDR1 and CDR2 (germline): PRHDT, FYEKMQ (reference sequence). The length of the CDR3 is 17 residues. CDR3 nucleotides: TGTGCCAGCAGCTTAGGATGGGGGACAGGGTTCGGAAAGACCCAGTACTTC. This gives the protein CASSLGWGTGFGKTQYF.

This clonotype was detected a few times. The V gene is TRBV10-2, the J gene TRBJ2-7; 7 bases fit TRBD1. The CDR3 runs 14 residues. In germline, CDR1 is WSHSY, CDR2 SAAADI. V shed 6 bases and J 0 bases; nucleotides not matched to a gene: 5. This CDR3 is CASRERDSSYEQYF. DNA of the CDR3: TGCGCCAGCAGGGAAAGGGACAGCTCCTACGAGCAGTACTTC.

V gene TRBV29-1 combines with J gene TRBJ2-5; D is unresolved. Trimming shortened V by 3 bases and J by 3 bases, and 20 bases separated the two germline ends. The CDR3 is 16 residues long. The germline V gene encodes CDR1 SQVTM and CDR2 ANQGSEA. The DNA for the CDR3 is TGCAGCGTTGAGTTCTACTCTATAGGGAAGGAAGAGACCCAGTACTTC. The encoded protein is CSVEFYSIGKEETQYF. The full variable domain, rest sourced from reference TRBV29-1 and TRBJ2-5, is SAVISQKPSRDICQRGTSLTIQCQVDSQVTMMFWYRQQPGQSLTLIATANQGSEATYESGFVIDKFPISRPNLTFSTLTVSNMSPEDSSIYLCSVEFYSIGKEETQYFGPGTRLLVL.

The chain recombines TRBV7-2 with TRBJ2-5; the match to TRBD2 covers 7 bases. From germline, CDR1 is SGHTA and CDR2 FQGNSA. Losses at the gene ends were 5 bases for V and 3 bases for J; bases not matched to a gene: 3. This CDR3 spans 13 amino acids. The CDR3 region has the DNA TGTGCCAGCAGCGCCGGGACTAAAGAGACCCAGTACTTC. Translation gives CASSAGTKETQYF.

As for this clonotype: At one end, the junction sequence differs from germline, possibly due to a read error. The gene calls are TRBV2 and TRBJ2-1; 11 bases are a match to TRBD2. The CDR3 has 15 amino acids. The germline V gene has CDR1 SNHLY and CDR2 FYNNEI. The CDR3 here is CTSKVGTSGAREQFF. For the CDR3, the DNA is TGTACCAGCAAAGTTGGGACTAGCGGAGCTCGTGAGCAGTTCTTC.

This clonotype has just a few counts. A read error may produce the germline difference seen at one junction end. The chain uses TRBV6-4 and TRBJ2-3; TRBD2 might be the D (7 bases). Germline lookup yields CDR1 MRHNA and CDR2 SNTAGT. The CDR3 contains 15 residues. CDR3 DNA: TGTGCCAGTAGTGGGGGGGCCCGGTATGCAGATACGCAGTATTTT. Residues: CASSGGARYADTQYF.

The sample holds one count of this clonotype. The V call is TRBV6-1, the J call TRBJ2-5, with 15 bases fitting TRBD2. The J call may be incorrect, as the DNA end agrees better with TRBJ2-7. CDR1 and CDR2 (germline): MNHNS, SASEGT. The CDR3 sequence is 19 residues long. The CDR3 DNA is TGTGCCACCATCAAGGGGGGACTAGCGGGGGGACAAGAGACCTACGAGCAGTACTTC. This translates into CATIKGGLAGGQETYEQYF.

About this clonotype: A read error may account for a junction end that differs from germline. J is TRBJ1-5 and V is TRBV7-2, with unresolved D. Germline V gene lookup returns CDR1 SGHTA and CDR2 FQGNSA. The CDR3 spans 12 residues. CDR3 DNA: TGTGCCTGCAGCTTAACCCCCTGGCCCCAGCATTTT. As protein: CACSLTPWPQHF.

The sample holds a few counts of this clonotype. The DNA for the CDR3 is TGTGCCAGCAGCCCCGGGTTTTTCTACGAGCAGTACTTC. Its protein product is CASSPGFFYEQYF. V is TRBV5-6 and J is TRBJ2-7; D remains ambiguous. V lost 4 bases to trimming and J lost 3 bases, with 11 bases between them. This CDR3 contains 13 residues. Germline lookup yields CDR1 SGHDT and CDR2 YYEEEE.

The chain recombines TRBV2 with TRBJ2-4; possible D gene TRBD1, 5 bases. The length of the CDR3 is 16 residues. Germline CDR1 SNHLY, CDR2 FYNNEI. Trimming removed 4 bases from V and 0 bases from J, with 13 bases in between. CDR3 bases: TGTGCCAGCAGTGCCCGGATGACAGTAGCCAAAAACATTCAGTACTTC. It encodes CASSARMTVAKNIQYF.

This clonotype turned up a few times. This chain connects TRBV19 to TRBJ2-4; TRBD1 might be the D (6 bases). This CDR3 comprises 14 residues. Germline assignment: CDR1 LNHDA and CDR2 SQIVND (reference sequence). Trimming took off 4 bases at V and 0 bases at J, with 7 bases between the two ends. CDR3 region: CASSRGGAKNIQYF. The CDR3 DNA is TGTGCCAGTAGTAGAGGGGGAGCCAAAAACATTCAGTACTTC.